This T cell receptor (beta chain) was identified during a study of T cell changes during pregnancy in multiple sclerosis. V lost 3 bases and J lost 3; bases outside the gene matches: 3. This CDR3 comprises 15 residues. Germline V lookup: CDR1 KGHSH, CDR2 LQKENI. Here immunoSEQ multiplex PCR was the method, and the copy in TCRdb shows in-frame clones only, minus some. The table includes under 95,000 clones, 93% detected once. The starting material was peripheral blood, obtained in the second trimester of pregnancy. The chain recombines TRBV18 with TRBJ2-7, with TRBD1 identical over 12 bases. The sequence was obtained from a female donor in good health, enrolled as a control in a pregnancy study. The CDR3 protein is CASSPGTGGVYEQYF. The CDR3, as DNA: TGTGCCAGCTCACCCGGGACAGGGGGCGTCTACGAGCAGTACTTC.